This T cell receptor beta chain was identified in a study of Ad26.COV2.S vaccination and SARS-CoV-2 variants. CDR1 and CDR2 from the germline V gene are MGHDK and SYGVNS. The CDR3 has 14 residues. V dropped 6 bases and J dropped 6 bases, with 15 bases sitting between them. Note on this clone: The antigen is not known.

Regarding the study as a whole: For non-spike TCRs, breadth in vaccine recipients resembled that in placebo recipients.

Here immunoSEQ multiplex PCR was the method, and the copy in TCRdb shows in-frame clones only, minus some. The sample lists 300,000 to 400,000 clones; approximately 90% were seen once. The chain is built from TRBV25-1 and TRBJ2-1; a weak D match, TRBD2 (5 bases). Here the sequenced sample was peripheral blood, taken after recovery from COVID-19. The clonotype was recovered from a human donor who had recovered from COVID-19. CDR3 residues: CASSGPVGVNEQFF. The CDR3 DNA follows: TGTGCCAGCAGCGGTCCAGTCGGGGTCAATGAGCAGTTCTTC.